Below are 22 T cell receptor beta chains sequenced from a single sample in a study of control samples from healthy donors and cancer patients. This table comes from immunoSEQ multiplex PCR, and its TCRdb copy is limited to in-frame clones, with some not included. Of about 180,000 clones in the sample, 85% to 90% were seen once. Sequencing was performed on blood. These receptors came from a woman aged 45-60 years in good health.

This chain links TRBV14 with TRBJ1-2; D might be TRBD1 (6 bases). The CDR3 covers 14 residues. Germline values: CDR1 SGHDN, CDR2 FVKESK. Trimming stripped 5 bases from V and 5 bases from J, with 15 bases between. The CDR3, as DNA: TGTGCCAGCAGCGCGTCGGGGGCCCGATATGGCTACACCTTC. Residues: CASSASGARYGYTF.

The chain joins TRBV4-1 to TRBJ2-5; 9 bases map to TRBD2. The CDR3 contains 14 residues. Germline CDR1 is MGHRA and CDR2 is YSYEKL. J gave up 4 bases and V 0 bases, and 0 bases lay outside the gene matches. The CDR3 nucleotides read TGCGCCAGCAGCCAAGAGGGACTAGCAGAGACCCAGTACTTC. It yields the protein CASSQEGLAETQYF.

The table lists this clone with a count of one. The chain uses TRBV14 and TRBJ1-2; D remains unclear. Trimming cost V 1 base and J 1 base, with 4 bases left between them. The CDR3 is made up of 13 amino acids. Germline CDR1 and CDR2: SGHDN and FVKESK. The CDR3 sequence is CASSQVRNYGYTF. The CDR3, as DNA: TGTGCCAGCAGCCAAGTTCGTAACTATGGCTACACCTTC.

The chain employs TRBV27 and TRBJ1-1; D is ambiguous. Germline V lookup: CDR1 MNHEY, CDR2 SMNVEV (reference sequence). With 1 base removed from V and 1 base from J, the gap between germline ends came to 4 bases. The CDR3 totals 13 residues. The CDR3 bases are TGTGCCAGCAGTTTATACGCGAACACTGAAGCTTTCTTT. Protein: CASSLYANTEAFF.

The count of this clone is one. CDR3 protein: CASSDRSYTF. DNA for the CDR3: TGTGCCAGCAGCGACAGGAGCTACACCTTC. The chain employs TRBV9 and TRBJ1-2, with D possibly being TRBD1 (5 bases). V lost 3 bases, J lost 9 bases, and 6 bases lay in between. Germline V lookup: CDR1 SGDLS, CDR2 YYNGEE. This CDR3 has 10 amino acids.

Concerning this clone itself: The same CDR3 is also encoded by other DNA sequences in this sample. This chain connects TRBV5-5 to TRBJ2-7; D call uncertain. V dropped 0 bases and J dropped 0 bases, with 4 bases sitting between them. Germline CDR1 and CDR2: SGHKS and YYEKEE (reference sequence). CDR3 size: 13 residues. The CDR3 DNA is TGTGCCAGCAGCTTGGTTGGCTCCTACGAGCAGTACTTC. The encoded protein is CASSLVGSYEQYF.

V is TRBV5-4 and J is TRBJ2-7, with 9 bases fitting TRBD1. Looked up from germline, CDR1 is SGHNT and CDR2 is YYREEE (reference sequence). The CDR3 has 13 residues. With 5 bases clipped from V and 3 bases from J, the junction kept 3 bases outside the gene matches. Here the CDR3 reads CASSLTGGYEQYF. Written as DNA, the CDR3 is TGTGCCAGCAGTTTGACAGGGGGCTACGAGCAGTACTTC.

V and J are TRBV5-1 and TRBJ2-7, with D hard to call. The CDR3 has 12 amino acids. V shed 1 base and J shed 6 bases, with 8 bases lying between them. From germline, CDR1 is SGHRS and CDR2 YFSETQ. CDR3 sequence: CASSLMSTEQYF. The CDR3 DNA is TGCGCCAGCAGCTTGATGTCGACCGAGCAGTACTTC.

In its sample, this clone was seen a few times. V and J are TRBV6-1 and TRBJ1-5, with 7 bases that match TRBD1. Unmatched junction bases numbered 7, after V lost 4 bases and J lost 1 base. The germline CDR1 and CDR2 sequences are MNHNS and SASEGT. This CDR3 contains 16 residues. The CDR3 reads CASSAWTGRSNQPQHF. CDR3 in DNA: TGTGCCAGCAGTGCGTGGACAGGCAGAAGCAATCAGCCCCAGCATTTT.

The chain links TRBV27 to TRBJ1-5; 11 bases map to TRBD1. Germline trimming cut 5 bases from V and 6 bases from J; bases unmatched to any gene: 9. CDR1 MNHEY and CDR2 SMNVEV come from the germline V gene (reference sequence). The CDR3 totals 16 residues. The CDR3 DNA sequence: TGTGCCAGCAGTCGGACCTTGGGACAGGGGGGTCAGCCCCAGCATTTT. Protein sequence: CASSRTLGQGGQPQHF.

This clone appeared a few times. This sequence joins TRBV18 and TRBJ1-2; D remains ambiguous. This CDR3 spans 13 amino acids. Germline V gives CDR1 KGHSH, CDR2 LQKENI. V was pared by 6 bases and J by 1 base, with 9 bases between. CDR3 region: CASSPGNNYGYTF. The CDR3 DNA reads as TGTGCCAGCTCGCCCGGGAATAACTATGGCTACACCTTC.

The CDR3 spells CASSRLAGAYEQFF. CDR3 DNA: TGTGCCAGCAGTCGACTAGCGGGAGCGTATGAGCAGTTCTTC. The V gene is TRBV28, the J gene TRBJ2-1; 12 positions agree with TRBD2. The germline V gene has CDR1 MDHEN and CDR2 SYDVKM. With 5 bases clipped from V and 8 bases from J, the junction kept 4 bases outside the gene matches. This CDR3 has 14 residues.

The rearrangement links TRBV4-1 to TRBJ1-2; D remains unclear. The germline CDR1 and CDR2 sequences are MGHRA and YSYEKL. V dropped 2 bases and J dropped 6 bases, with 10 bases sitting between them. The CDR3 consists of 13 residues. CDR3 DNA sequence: TGCGCCAGCAGCCAACCCAGAGGGCATGGCTACACCTTC. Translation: CASSQPRGHGYTF.

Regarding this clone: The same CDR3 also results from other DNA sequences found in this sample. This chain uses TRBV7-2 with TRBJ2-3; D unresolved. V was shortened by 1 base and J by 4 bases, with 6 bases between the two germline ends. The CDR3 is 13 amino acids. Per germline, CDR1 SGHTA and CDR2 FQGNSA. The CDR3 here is CASSLGAADTQYF. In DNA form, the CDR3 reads TGTGCCAGCAGCTTAGGGGCCGCAGATACGCAGTATTTT.

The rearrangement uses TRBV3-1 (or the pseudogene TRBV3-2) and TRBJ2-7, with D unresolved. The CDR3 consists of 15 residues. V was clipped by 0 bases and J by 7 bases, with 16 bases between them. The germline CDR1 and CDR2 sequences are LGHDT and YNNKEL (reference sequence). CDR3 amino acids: CASSQDRTSIREQYF. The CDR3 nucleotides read TGTGCCAGCAGCCAAGACCGGACGTCGATAAGGGAGCAGTACTTC.

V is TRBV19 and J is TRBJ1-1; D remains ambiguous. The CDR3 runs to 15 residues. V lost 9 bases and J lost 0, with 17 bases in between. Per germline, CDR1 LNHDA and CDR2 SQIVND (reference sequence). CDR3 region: CASPPSGLVNTEAFF. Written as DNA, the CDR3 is TGTGCCAGCCCCCCATCGGGGTTGGTGAACACTGAAGCTTTCTTT.

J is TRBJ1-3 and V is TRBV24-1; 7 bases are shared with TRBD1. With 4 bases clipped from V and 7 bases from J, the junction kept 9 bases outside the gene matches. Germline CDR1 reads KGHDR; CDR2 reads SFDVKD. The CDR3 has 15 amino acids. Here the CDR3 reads CATSELTGRWNTIYF. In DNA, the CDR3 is TGTGCCACCAGTGAATTGACAGGGAGGTGGAACACCATATATTTT.

The chain's CDR3 is CASNPGQGADEQFF. CDR3 bases: TGTGCCAGCAACCCGGGACAGGGGGCCGATGAGCAGTTCTTC. This chain joins TRBV6-2 or TRBV6-3 and TRBJ2-1, with 12 nucleotides matching TRBD1. Per the germline V gene, CDR1 is MNHEY and CDR2 is SVGEGT. Trimming removed 7 bases from V and 8 bases from J; junction bases left unmatched: 6. The CDR3 length is 14 residues.

The CDR3 region is CASSDRDFRLGELFF. The CDR3 bases are TGTGCCAGCAGCGACCGGGACTTTCGACTCGGGGAGCTGTTTTTT. This rearrangement joins TRBV7-2 to TRBJ2-2, with D possibly TRBD2 on 6 matching bases. CDR3 size: 15 residues. Germline V gene data show CDR1 as SGHTA and CDR2 as FQGNSA. V was clipped by 5 bases and J by 7 bases, with 17 bases between them.

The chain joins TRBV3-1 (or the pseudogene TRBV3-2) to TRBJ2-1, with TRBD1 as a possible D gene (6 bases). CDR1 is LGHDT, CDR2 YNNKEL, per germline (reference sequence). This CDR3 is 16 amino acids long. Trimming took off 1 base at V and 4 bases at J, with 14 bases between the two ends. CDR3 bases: TGTGCCAGCAGCCAAGCCGGGACATCTTTATACAATGAGCAGTTCTTC. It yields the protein CASSQAGTSLYNEQFF.

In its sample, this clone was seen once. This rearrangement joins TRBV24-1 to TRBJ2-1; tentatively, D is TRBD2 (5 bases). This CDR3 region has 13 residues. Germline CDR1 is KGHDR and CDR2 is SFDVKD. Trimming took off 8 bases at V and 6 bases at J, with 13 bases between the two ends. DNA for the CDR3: TGTGCCACCACAAGCGACTATTTCAATGAGCAGTTCTTC. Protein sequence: CATTSDYFNEQFF.

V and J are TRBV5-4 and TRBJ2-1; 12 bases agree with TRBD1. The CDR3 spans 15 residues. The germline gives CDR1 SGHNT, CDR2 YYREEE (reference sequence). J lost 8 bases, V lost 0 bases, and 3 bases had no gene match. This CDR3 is CASSLGDRGLYEQFF. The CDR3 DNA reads TGTGCCAGCAGCTTGGGGGACAGGGGGCTTTATGAGCAGTTCTTC.